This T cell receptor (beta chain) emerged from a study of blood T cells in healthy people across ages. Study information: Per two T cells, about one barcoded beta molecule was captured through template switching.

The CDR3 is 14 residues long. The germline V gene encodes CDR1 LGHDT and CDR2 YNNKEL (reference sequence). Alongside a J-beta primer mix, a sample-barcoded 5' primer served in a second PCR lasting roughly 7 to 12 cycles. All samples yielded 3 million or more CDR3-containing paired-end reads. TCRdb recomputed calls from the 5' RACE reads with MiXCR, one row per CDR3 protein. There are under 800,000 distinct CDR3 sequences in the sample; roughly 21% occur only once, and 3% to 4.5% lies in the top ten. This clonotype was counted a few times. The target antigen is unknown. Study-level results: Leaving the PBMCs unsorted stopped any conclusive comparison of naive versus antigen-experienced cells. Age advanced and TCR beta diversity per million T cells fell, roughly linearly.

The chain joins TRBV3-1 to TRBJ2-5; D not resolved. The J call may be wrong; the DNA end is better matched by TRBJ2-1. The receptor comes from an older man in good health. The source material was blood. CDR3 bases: TGTGCCAGCAGCCAAGCCAGTTCAAGTCATGAGCAGTTCTTC. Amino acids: CASSQASSSHEQFF.